Below, 22 T cell receptor beta chains from the same sample are listed, as sequenced in a study of cytomegalovirus exposure and HLA in healthy donors. The PCR had 60 Vbeta and 13 Jbeta primers. Libraries were prepared by immunoSEQ multiplex PCR; TCRdb keeps only in-frame clonotypes and omits some of them. The table has some 130,000 clones, less than 80% seen once; the top ten hold 8.8%. The sequencing sample was made of PBMCs. The source of these receptors is a woman in her 50s in good health and CMV-seropositive.

The rearrangement uses TRBV6-5 and TRBJ1-1; 11 nucleotides match TRBD1. Germline V gives CDR1 MNHEY, CDR2 SVGAGI. V dropped 1 base and J dropped 4; count of bases not matched to a gene: 5. The CDR3 extends over 16 amino acids. This CDR3 is CASSYYGQGASTEAFF. In nucleotides, the CDR3 is TGTGCCAGCAGTTACTATGGACAGGGGGCAAGCACTGAAGCTTTCTTT.

This clone occurred once. The chain has TRBV25-1 and TRBJ2-4, with a weak D call TRBD1 (6 bases). Per germline, CDR1 MGHDK and CDR2 SYGVNS. This CDR3 has 13 amino acids. Trimming took off 4 bases at V and 10 bases at J, with 14 bases between the two ends. The CDR3 sequence: CASSALGAEIQYF. CDR3 nucleotide sequence: TGTGCCAGCAGTGCCCTGGGGGCAGAGATTCAGTACTTC.

The rearrangement links TRBV29-1 to TRBJ1-3; 10 bases match TRBD1. Germline V lookup: CDR1 SQVTM, CDR2 ANQGSEA. The ends lost 6 bases at V and 1 base at J; junction bases unmatched: 12. CDR3 length equals 17 residues. CDR3 loop: CSVISIPGQGSGNTIYF. Written as DNA, the CDR3 is TGCAGCGTAATAAGTATACCGGGACAGGGGTCTGGAAACACCATATATTTT.

The sample holds one count of this clone. The chain employs TRBV19 and TRBJ2-1, with a tentative D call TRBD1 (5 bases). CDR1 is LNHDA and CDR2 is SQIVND in the germline V gene (reference sequence). V gave up 4 bases and J gave up 0 bases, with 10 bases separating them. CDR3 length equals 15 residues. The CDR3 sequence is CASSTGRDSYNEQFF. DNA for the CDR3: TGTGCCAGTAGTACAGGCAGGGACTCCTACAATGAGCAGTTCTTC.

This chain uses TRBV7-9 with TRBJ1-2; 12 positions match TRBD1. CDR1 and CDR2 from the germline V gene are SEHNR and FQNEAQ (reference sequence). The CDR3 consists of 15 residues. Germline trimming cut 6 bases from V and 4 bases from J; bases unmatched to any gene: 6. The CDR3, as DNA: TGTGCCAGCAGTGATCGGGACAGGGGGCTCTATGGCTACACCTTC. Amino acid sequence: CASSDRDRGLYGYTF.

V and J are TRBV5-4 and TRBJ1-2; weak D call: TRBD1 (5 bases). V gave up 5 bases and J gave up 3 bases, with 11 bases separating them. There are 13 residues in the CDR3. Per the germline V gene, CDR1 is SGHNT and CDR2 is YYREEE (reference sequence). The CDR3 DNA reads TGTGCCAGCAGGCCGCAGGGTGACTATGGCTACACCTTC. Translation gives CASRPQGDYGYTF.

The genes are TRBV7-3 and TRBJ2-5; perhaps TRBD2 as D (6 bases). The CDR3 has 13 amino acids. CDR1 and CDR2 (germline): SGHTA, FQGTGA. V was pared by 5 bases and J by 1 base, with 8 bases between. In nucleotides, the CDR3 is TGTGCCAGCAGCCGTAGCGGCCAAGAGACCCAGTACTTC. Residues: CASSRSGQETQYF. Complete variable domain (other parts from reference TRBV7-3 and TRBJ2-5): GAGVSQTPSNKVTEKGKYVELRCDPISGHTALYWYRQSLGQGPEFLIYFQGTGAADDSGLPNDRFFAVRPEGSVSTLKIQRTERGDSAVYLCASSRSGQETQYFGPGTRLLVL.

This clone was seen more than once but under ten times. The chain combines TRBV28 with TRBJ1-2; D might be TRBD1 (5 bases). Germline CDR1 MDHEN, CDR2 SYDVKM. CDR3 length equals 16 residues. Trimming removed 0 bases from V and 4 bases from J, with 15 bases in between. The CDR3: CASSLWTEVSGYGYTF. The DNA of the CDR3 is TGTGCCAGCAGTTTATGGACAGAGGTCTCTGGCTATGGCTACACCTTC.

The rearrangement links TRBV9 to TRBJ2-2; 10 positions match TRBD2. With 4 bases clipped from V and 5 bases from J, the junction kept 14 bases outside the gene matches. This CDR3 comprises 18 residues. Germline CDR1 reads SGDLS; CDR2 reads YYNGEE. The CDR3 loop reads CASSFAAGGPGNTGELFF. The CDR3 DNA is TGTGCCAGCAGCTTTGCAGCGGGGGGGCCGGGGAATACCGGGGAGCTGTTTTTT.

There are a few counts of this clone. The gene calls are TRBV5-1 and TRBJ1-5, with D hard to call. Per germline, CDR1 SGHRS and CDR2 YFSETQ. The CDR3 loop spans 15 amino acids. V was pared by 0 bases and J by 2 bases, with 9 bases between. DNA of the CDR3: TGCGCCAGCAGCTTGGGAACAGCTCGCAATCAGCCCCAGCATTTT. Translated, it gives CASSLGTARNQPQHF.

This chain uses TRBV6-5 with TRBJ2-7; 9 positions match TRBD1. Germline V CDR1 and CDR2: MNHEY, SVGAGI. The CDR3 extends over 15 amino acids. V trimming: 4 bases; J trimming: 5 bases; junction bases outside the gene matches: 9. CDR3 in amino acids: CASSSPGTGRDEQYF. The CDR3 DNA is TGTGCCAGCAGTTCCCCCGGGACAGGGAGGGACGAGCAGTACTTC.

The V gene is TRBV27, the J gene TRBJ1-1; 7 bases are shared with TRBD1. This CDR3 is 13 amino acids long. CDR1 MNHEY and CDR2 SMNVEV come from the germline V gene (reference sequence). V lost 8 bases, J lost 6 bases, and 9 bases stayed unmatched. CDR3 loop: CASRETGAAEAFF. CDR3 DNA sequence: TGTGCCAGCCGAGAAACAGGGGCGGCTGAAGCTTTCTTT.

The V and J genes are TRBV28 and TRBJ2-7; maybe TRBD2 (5 bases). CDR1 is MDHEN, CDR2 SYDVKM, per germline. V lost 3 bases and J 6 bases, leaving 9 bases between the germline ends. This CDR3 has 12 residues. CDR3: CASSLRGFEQYF. CDR3 in DNA: TGTGCCAGCAGTTTGAGAGGGTTCGAGCAGTACTTC.

The table lists this clone with a few counts. The chain employs TRBV30 and TRBJ1-1; D ambiguous. CDR1 is GTSNPN, CDR2 SVGIG, per germline (reference sequence). This CDR3 has 14 amino acids. V shed 1 base and J shed 2 bases, with 11 bases lying between them. CDR3 nucleotide sequence: TGTGCCTGGAGTGAACCCACAGTTAACACTGAAGCTTTCTTT. This encodes CAWSEPTVNTEAFF.

This clone was observed a few times. V gene TRBV4-1 combines with J gene TRBJ1-4, with D unresolved. This CDR3 has 16 amino acids. V lost 0 bases and J lost 0, with 8 bases in between. The germline CDR1 and CDR2 sequences are MGHRA and YSYEKL. The CDR3 spells CASSQDQVPTNEKLFF. CDR3 bases: TGCGCCAGCAGCCAAGATCAGGTCCCAACTAATGAAAAACTGTTTTTT.

V and J are TRBV7-2 and TRBJ1-2, with TRBD1 identical over 11 bases. CDR1 and CDR2 from the germline V gene are SGHTA and FQGNSA. The CDR3 contains 15 residues. After removal of 6 bases from V and 4 bases from J, the junction contained 7 bases not matched to a gene. The CDR3 region has the DNA TGTGCCAGCAGAACCCCCGGGACAGGGGGCTATGGCTACACCTTC. It specifies CASRTPGTGGYGYTF. Full variable domain (remainder filled in from reference TRBV7-2 and TRBJ1-2): GAGVSQSPSNKVTEKGKDVELRCDPISGHTALYWYRQSLGQGLEFLIYFQGNSAPDKSGLPSDRFSAERTGGSVSTLTIQRTQQEDSAVYLCASRTPGTGGYGYTFGSGTRLTVV.

The V call is TRBV28, the J call TRBJ2-7; D is possibly TRBD2 (5 bases). This CDR3 is 14 amino acids long. Germline CDR1 and CDR2: MDHEN and SYDVKM. V lost 0 bases to trimming and J lost 6 bases, with 12 bases between them. The CDR3 is CASSLWRTPVEQYF. In DNA form, the CDR3 reads TGTGCCAGCAGTTTATGGAGGACTCCCGTCGAGCAGTACTTC.

The CDR3 sequence: CAWTGTTNEKLFF. The CDR3 coding sequence is TGTGCCTGGACAGGGACAACTAATGAAAAACTGTTTTTT. The V gene is TRBV30, the J gene TRBJ1-4; TRBD1 might be the D (5 bases). This CDR3 is built from 13 residues. Germline CDR1 GTSNPN, CDR2 SVGIG (reference sequence). V was clipped by 4 bases and J by 0 bases, with 6 bases between them.

This clone was seen a handful of times. The chain employs TRBV29-1 and TRBJ1-1; weak D call: TRBD1 (6 bases). V lost 6 bases and J 1 base, leaving 15 bases between the germline ends. The CDR3 covers 14 residues. Germline V CDR1 and CDR2: SQVTM, ANQGSEA. The CDR3 loop reads CSVSQGTRNTEAFF. The CDR3 DNA follows: TGCAGCGTATCACAGGGAACCAGGAACACTGAAGCTTTCTTT.

This chain connects TRBV10-1 to TRBJ1-1; D remains ambiguous. Per the germline V gene, CDR1 is WNHNN and CDR2 is SYGVQD (reference sequence). Trimming shortened V by 1 base and J by 5 bases, and 14 bases separated the two germline ends. CDR3 length: 15 amino acids. The CDR3 bases are TGCGCCAGCAGTGAGTTTGTCCCTCGGGGAACTGAAGCTTTCTTT. It translates to CASSEFVPRGTEAFF.

V usage is TRBV30 and J usage is TRBJ2-3; the D gene is possibly TRBD2 (6 bases). V dropped 3 bases and J dropped 4 bases, with 8 bases sitting between them. The CDR3 spans 12 residues. Per the germline V gene, CDR1 is GTSNPN and CDR2 is SVGIG (reference sequence). The CDR3 region is CAWSGSADTQYF. CDR3 bases: TGTGCCTGGAGCGGGAGTGCAGATACGCAGTATTTT.

The V and J genes are TRBV7-2 and TRBJ1-5; D is perhaps TRBD1 (5 bases). CDR3 length equals 14 residues. Deletions cut 5 bases from V and 2 bases from J, with 10 bases between. Germline CDR1 and CDR2: SGHTA and FQGNSA. For the CDR3, the DNA is TGTGCCAGCAGCGGAGACAGCCGCAATCAGCCCCAGCATTTT. This encodes CASSGDSRNQPQHF.